This TCR beta chain came from a study of identical twins. A word on this clonotype: Its antigen is still unknown.

Study conclusions and caveats: Carriage of fewer insertions was seen in abundant cord blood beta clonotypes, whereas memory repertoires showed none. Zero-insertion analyses might be partly confounded by invariant T cells like MAIT and iNKT.

Per the germline V gene, CDR1 is DFQATT and CDR2 is SNEGSKA (reference sequence). The CDR3 runs 15 residues. V lost 5 bases, J lost 8 bases, and 10 bases stayed unmatched. TCRdb passed the 5' RACE reads through MiXCR, listing each CDR3 protein once. The top ten hold around 0.3% of the sample, which has 1.5 million to 2 million distinct CDR3 sequences, about 30% seen once. The V call is TRBV20-1, the J call TRBJ2-1, with 12 bases matching TRBD2. What was sequenced was cord blood. This receptor was taken from a newborn girl in good health. The CDR3 DNA is TGCAGTGCTTCATCGACTAGCGGGGGTGTATATGAGCAGTTCTTC. Protein: CSASSTSGGVYEQFF.